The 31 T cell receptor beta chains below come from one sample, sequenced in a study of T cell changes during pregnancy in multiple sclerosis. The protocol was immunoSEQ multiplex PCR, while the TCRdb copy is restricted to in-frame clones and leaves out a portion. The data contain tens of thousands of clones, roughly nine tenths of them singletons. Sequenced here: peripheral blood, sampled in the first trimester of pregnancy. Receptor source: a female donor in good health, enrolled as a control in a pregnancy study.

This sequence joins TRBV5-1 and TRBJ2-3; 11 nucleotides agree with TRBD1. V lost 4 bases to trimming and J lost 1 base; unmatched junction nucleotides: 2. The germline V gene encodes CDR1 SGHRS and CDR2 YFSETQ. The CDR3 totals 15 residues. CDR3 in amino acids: CASSKDRGRTDTQYF. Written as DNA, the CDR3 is TGCGCCAGCAGCAAGGACAGGGGGCGCACAGATACGCAGTATTTT.

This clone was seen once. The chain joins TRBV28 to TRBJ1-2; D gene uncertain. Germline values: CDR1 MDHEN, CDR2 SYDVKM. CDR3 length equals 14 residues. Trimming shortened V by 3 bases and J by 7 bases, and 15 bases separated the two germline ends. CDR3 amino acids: CASSFAGSRAGYTF. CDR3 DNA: TGTGCCAGCAGTTTTGCTGGGTCGAGGGCTGGCTACACCTTC.

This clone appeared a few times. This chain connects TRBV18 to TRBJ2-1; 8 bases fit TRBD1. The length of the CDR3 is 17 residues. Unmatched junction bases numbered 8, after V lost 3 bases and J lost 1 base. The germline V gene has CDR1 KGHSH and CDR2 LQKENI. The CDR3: CASSPSGQATSYNEQFF. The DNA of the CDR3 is TGTGCCAGCTCACCCTCGGGACAGGCCACTTCCTACAATGAGCAGTTCTTC.

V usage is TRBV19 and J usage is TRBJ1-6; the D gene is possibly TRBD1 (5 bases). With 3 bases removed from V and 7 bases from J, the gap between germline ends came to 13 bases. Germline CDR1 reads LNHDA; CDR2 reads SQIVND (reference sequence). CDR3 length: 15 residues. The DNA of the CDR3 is TGTGCCAGTAGTATCTCAGGGAGGCTCAATTCACCCCTCCACTTT. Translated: CASSISGRLNSPLHF.

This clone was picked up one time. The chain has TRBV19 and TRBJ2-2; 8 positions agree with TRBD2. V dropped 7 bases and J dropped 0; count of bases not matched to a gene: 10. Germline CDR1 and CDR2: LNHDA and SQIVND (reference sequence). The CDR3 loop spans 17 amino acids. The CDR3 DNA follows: TGTGCCAGTATAGGGCTAGCGGGTCGCTCGAACACCGGGGAGCTGTTTTTT. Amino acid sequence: CASIGLAGRSNTGELFF.

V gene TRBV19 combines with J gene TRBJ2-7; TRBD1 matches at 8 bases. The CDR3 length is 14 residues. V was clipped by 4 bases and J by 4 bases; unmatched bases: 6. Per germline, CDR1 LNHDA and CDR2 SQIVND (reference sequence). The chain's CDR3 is CASSTTGGGYEQYF. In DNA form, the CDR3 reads TGTGCCAGTAGTACTACAGGGGGAGGTTACGAGCAGTACTTC.

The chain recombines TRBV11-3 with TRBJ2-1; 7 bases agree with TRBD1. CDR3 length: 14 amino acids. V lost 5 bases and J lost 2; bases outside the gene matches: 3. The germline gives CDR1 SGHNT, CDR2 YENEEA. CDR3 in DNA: TGTGCCAGCAGCGATGGGACAGCCTACAATGAGCAGTTCTTC. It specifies CASSDGTAYNEQFF.

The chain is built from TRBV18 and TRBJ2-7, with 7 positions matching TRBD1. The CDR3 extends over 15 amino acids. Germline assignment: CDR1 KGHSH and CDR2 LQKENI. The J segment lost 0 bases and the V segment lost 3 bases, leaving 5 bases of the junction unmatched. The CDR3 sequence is CASSPQGDTSYEQYF. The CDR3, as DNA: TGTGCCAGCTCACCCCAGGGGGATACCTCCTACGAGCAGTACTTC.

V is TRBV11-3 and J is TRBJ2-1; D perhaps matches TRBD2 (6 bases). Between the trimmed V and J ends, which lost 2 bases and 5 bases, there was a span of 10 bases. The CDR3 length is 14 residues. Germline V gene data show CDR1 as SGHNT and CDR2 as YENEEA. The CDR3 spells CASSLQAGHNEQFF. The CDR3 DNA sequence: TGTGCCAGCAGCTTACAAGCGGGTCACAATGAGCAGTTCTTC.

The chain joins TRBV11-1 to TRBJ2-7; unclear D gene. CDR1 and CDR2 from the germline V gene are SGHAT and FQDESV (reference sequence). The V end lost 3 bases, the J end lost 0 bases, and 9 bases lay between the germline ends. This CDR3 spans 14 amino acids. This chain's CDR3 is CASSFRPSSYEQYF. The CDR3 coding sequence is TGTGCCAGCAGCTTTCGTCCGAGCTCCTACGAGCAGTACTTC.

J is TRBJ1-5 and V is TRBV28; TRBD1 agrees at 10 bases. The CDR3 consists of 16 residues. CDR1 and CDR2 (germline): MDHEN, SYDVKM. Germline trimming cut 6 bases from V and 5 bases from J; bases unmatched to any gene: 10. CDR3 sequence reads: CASSGLKDRGDQPQHF. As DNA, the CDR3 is TGTGCCAGCAGCGGGCTGAAGGACAGGGGGGATCAGCCCCAGCATTTT.

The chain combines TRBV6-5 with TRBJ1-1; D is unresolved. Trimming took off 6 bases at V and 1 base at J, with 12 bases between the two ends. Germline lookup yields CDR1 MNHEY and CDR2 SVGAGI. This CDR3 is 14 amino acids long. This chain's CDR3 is CASSLPRGNTEAFF. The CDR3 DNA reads TGTGCCAGCAGCCTACCCCGGGGGAACACTGAAGCTTTCTTT.

CDR3 region: CASSPHSRPDSPLHF. Here the CDR3 DNA reads TGTGCCAGCAGCCCCCATTCGCGCCCCGATTCACCCCTCCACTTT. The J gene is TRBJ1-6, the V gene TRBV7-2; D is undetermined. The germline V gene encodes CDR1 SGHTA and CDR2 FQGNSA. This CDR3 has 15 residues. V was shortened by 5 bases and J by 8 bases, with 16 bases between the two germline ends.

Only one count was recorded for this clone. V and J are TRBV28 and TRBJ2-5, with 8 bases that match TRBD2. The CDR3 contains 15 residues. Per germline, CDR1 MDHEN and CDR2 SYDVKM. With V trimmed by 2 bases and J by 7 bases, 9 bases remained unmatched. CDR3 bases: TGTGCCAGCAGTTTAGTGGCGGGGGGTTTGGGGACCCAGTACTTC. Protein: CASSLVAGGLGTQYF.

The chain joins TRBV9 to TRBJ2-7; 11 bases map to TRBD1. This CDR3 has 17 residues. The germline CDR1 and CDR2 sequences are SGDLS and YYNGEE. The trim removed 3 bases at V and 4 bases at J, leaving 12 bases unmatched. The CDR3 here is CASSETLGDRGNYEQYF. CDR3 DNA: TGTGCCAGCAGCGAAACCTTGGGGGACAGGGGGAATTACGAGCAGTACTTC.

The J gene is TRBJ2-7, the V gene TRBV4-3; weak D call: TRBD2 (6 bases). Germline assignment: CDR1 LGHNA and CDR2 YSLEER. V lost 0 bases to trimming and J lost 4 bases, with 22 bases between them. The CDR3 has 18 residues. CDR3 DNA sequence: TGCGCCAGCAGCCAAGATATAGGGGACCGGGACTTGAATTACGAGCAGTACTTC. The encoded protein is CASSQDIGDRDLNYEQYF.

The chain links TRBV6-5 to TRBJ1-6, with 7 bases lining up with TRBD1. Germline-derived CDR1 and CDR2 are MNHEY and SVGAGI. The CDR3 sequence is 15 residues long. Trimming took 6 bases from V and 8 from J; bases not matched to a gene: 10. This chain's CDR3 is CASRPPGQHYSPLHF. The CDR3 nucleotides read TGTGCCAGCAGACCACCGGGACAGCACTATTCACCCCTCCACTTT.

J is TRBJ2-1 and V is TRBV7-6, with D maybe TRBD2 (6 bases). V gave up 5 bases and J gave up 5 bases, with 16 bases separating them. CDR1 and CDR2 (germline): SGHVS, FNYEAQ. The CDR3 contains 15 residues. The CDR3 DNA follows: TGTGCCAGCAGCCTAGTGGGACTGGGGCACAATGAGCAGTTCTTC. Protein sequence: CASSLVGLGHNEQFF.

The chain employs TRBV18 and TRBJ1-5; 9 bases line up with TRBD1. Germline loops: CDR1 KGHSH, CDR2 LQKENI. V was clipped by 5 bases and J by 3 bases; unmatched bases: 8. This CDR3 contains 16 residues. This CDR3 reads CASSGTDRGANQPQHF. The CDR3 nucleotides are TGTGCCAGCTCAGGGACGGACAGGGGCGCCAATCAGCCCCAGCATTTT.

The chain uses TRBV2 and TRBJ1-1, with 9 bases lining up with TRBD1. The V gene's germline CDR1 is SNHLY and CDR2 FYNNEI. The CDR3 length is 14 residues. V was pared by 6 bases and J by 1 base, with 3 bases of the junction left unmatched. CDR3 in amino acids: CASSRQGGNTEAFF. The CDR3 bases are TGTGCCAGCAGCAGACAGGGGGGGAACACTGAAGCTTTCTTT.

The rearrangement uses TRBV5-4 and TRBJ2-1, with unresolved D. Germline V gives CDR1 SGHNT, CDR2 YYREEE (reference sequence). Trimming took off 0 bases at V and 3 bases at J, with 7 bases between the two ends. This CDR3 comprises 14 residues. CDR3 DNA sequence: TGTGCCAGCAGCTTGGTTAGTAACTACAATGAGCAGTTCTTC. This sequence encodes CASSLVSNYNEQFF.

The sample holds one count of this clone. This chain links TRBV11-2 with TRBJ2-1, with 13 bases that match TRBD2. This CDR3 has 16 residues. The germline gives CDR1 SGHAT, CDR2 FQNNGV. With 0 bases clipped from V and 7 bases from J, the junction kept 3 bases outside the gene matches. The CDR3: CASSLEPGLAGNEQFF. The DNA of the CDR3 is TGTGCCAGCAGCTTAGAACCGGGACTAGCGGGGAATGAGCAGTTCTTC.

CDR3 nucleotide sequence: TGTGCCAGCAGTACCCAGGGGATGGCTCACCATGAGCAGTTCTTC. Amino acids: CASSTQGMAHHEQFF. The genes are TRBV11-3 and TRBJ2-1; tentatively, D is TRBD1 (6 bases). V was trimmed by 6 bases and J by 8 bases, leaving 20 bases between them. This CDR3 is built from 15 residues. The germline V gene has CDR1 SGHNT and CDR2 YENEEA.

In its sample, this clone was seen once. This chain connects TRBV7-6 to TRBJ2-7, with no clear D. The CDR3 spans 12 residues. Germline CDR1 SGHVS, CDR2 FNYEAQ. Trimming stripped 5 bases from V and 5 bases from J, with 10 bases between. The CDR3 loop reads CASSPENHEQYF. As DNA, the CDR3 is TGTGCCAGCAGCCCCGAGAACCACGAGCAGTACTTC.

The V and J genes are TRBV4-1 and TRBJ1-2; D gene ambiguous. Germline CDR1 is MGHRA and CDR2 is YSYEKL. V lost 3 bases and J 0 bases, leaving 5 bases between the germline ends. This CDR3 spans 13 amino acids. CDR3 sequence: CASSQSANYGYTF. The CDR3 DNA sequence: TGCGCCAGCAGCCAGTCCGCTAACTATGGCTACACCTTC.

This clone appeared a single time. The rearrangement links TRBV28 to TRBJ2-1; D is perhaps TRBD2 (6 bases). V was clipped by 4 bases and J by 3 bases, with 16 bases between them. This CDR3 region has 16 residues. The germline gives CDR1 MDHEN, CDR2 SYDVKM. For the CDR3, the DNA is TGTGCCAGCAGTTCGGGAGCGGAGGGGAACTACAATGAGCAGTTCTTC. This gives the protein CASSSGAEGNYNEQFF.

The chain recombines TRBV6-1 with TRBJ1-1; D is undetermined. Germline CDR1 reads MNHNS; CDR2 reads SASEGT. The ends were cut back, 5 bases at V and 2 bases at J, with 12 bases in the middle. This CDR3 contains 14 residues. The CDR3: CASSTQGGNTEAFF. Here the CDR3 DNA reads TGTGCCAGCAGTACCCAAGGAGGCAACACTGAAGCTTTCTTT.

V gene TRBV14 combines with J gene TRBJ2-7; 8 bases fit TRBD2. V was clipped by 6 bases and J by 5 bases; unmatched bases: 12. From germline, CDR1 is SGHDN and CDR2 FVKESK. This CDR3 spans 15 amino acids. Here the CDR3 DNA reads TGTGCCAGCAGGCCGCGGGGGGTGCGCGTTAACGAGCAGTACTTC. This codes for CASRPRGVRVNEQYF.

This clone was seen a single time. The CDR3, as DNA: TGTGCCAGTAGTACCAACAGGGGAGCTAACTATGGCTACACCTTC. Translating it yields CASSTNRGANYGYTF. The chain carries TRBV19 and TRBJ1-2; 7 bases are a match to TRBD1. J lost 0 bases, V lost 4 bases, and 5 bases had no gene match. From germline, CDR1 is LNHDA and CDR2 SQIVND (reference sequence). This CDR3 contains 15 residues.

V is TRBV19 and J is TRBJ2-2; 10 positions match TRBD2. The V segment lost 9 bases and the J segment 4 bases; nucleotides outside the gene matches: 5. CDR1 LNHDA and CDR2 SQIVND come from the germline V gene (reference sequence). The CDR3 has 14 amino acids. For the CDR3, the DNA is TGTGCCAGCCAGCGGGAGGGCCTCACCGGGGAGCTGTTTTTT. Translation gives CASQREGLTGELFF.

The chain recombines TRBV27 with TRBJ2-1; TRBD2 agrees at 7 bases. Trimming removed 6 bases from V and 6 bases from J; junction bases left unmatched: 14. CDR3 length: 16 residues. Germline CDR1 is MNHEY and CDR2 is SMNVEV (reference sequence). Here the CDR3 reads CASSLWTPGGRNEQFF. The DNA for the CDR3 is TGTGCCAGCAGCCTTTGGACCCCGGGGGGACGCAATGAGCAGTTCTTC.